The rows below give T cell receptor beta chains drawn from one sample of a study of shared clonotypes between healthy human individuals. This table comes from immunoSEQ multiplex PCR, and its TCRdb copy is limited to in-frame clones, with some not included. This sample carries roughly 2 million clones, approximately 94% of them seen once, and the ten largest clones take around 0.13%. The sequencing sample was made of naive CD4+ T cells sorted from blood. The receptors originated from a man younger than 35 in good health. The CDR3 runs from the conserved cysteine through the conserved F or W. The order of the fields is V gene, D gene, CDR3 length, J gene, CDR3 protein, CDR3 DNA. The D gene is left open where the match is weak.

v_call: TRBV4-1
d_call: TRBD2
cdr3_length: 14
j_call: TRBJ2-3
cdr3_aa: CASSQGLYTDTQYF
cdr3_nt: TGCGCCAGCAGCCAGGGACTATACACAGATACGCAGTATTTT

v_call: TRBV18
d_call: -
cdr3_length: 13
j_call: TRBJ2-7
cdr3_aa: CASSPYNSYEQYF
cdr3_nt: TGTGCCAGCTCACCATACAACTCCTACGAGCAGTACTTC

v_call: TRBV30
d_call: -
cdr3_length: 21
j_call: TRBJ1-5
cdr3_aa: CAWRWPIATTSLLIINQPQHF
cdr3_nt: TGTGCCTGGAGATGGCCGATTGCTACAACCAGCCTCTTGATTATCAATCAGCCCCAGCATTTT

v_call: TRBV6-1
d_call: TRBD2
cdr3_length: 13
j_call: TRBJ2-1
cdr3_aa: CASGTSGGYEQFF
cdr3_nt: TGTGCCAGCGGGACTAGCGGGGGGTATGAGCAGTTCTTC

v_call: TRBV10-3
d_call: -
cdr3_length: 12
j_call: TRBJ2-7
cdr3_aa: CAISGGAYEQYF
cdr3_nt: TGTGCCATCAGCGGCGGAGCCTACGAGCAGTACTTC

v_call: TRBV2
d_call: -
cdr3_length: 14
j_call: TRBJ2-1
cdr3_aa: CASGGPDLANEQFF
cdr3_nt: TGTGCCAGCGGGGGTCCGGACTTAGCCAATGAGCAGTTCTTC

v_call: TRBV10-2
d_call: -
cdr3_length: 13
j_call: TRBJ2-7
cdr3_aa: CASSEITRSEQYF
cdr3_nt: TGCGCCAGCAGTGAAATCACGAGAAGCGAGCAGTACTTC

v_call: TRBV28
d_call: TRBD1
cdr3_length: 14
j_call: TRBJ1-1
cdr3_aa: CASSLNTGGTEAFF
cdr3_nt: TGTGCCAGCAGTTTGAATACAGGGGGCACTGAAGCTTTCTTT

v_call: TRBV19
d_call: -
cdr3_length: 15
j_call: TRBJ1-1
cdr3_aa: CASTNTDGGRTEAFF
cdr3_nt: TGTGCCAGTACCAATACCGATGGGGGGCGAACTGAAGCTTTCTTT

v_call: TRBV6-1
d_call: -
cdr3_length: 15
j_call: TRBJ2-7
cdr3_aa: CASSERQGSSYEQYF
cdr3_nt: TGTGCCAGCAGTGAAAGGCAGGGGAGCTCCTACGAGCAGTACTTC

v_call: TRBV5-1
d_call: TRBD1
cdr3_length: 16
j_call: TRBJ1-4
cdr3_aa: CASSLGPGTGNEKLFF
cdr3_nt: TGCGCCAGCAGCTTGGGTCCCGGGACAGGGAACGAAAAACTGTTTTTT